This T cell receptor beta chain was retrieved from a study of blood T cells in healthy people across ages. The use of a sample-barcoded 5' primer and a J-beta primer mix characterized a second PCR of about 6 to 12 cycles. Samples each returned at least 2.5 million CDR3-containing paired-end reads. TCRdb processed the 5' RACE reads anew with MiXCR; each CDR3 protein has one entry. This table holds about 1,500,000 distinct CDR3 sequences, roughly 27% found once. Germline assignment: CDR1 MNHNY and CDR2 SVGAGI (reference sequence). This CDR3 is 16 amino acids long. Trimming took 2 bases from V and 6 from J, leaving 17 bases between them.

The rearrangement joins TRBV6-6 to TRBJ2-1; a weak D match, TRBD1 (6 bases). This TCR was sampled from a woman in her thirties in good health. The sample consisted of blood. CDR3 region: CASSYVRGGQSNEQFF. The CDR3, as DNA: TGTGCCAGCAGTTACGTTCGCGGAGGACAGTCCAATGAGCAGTTCTTC.